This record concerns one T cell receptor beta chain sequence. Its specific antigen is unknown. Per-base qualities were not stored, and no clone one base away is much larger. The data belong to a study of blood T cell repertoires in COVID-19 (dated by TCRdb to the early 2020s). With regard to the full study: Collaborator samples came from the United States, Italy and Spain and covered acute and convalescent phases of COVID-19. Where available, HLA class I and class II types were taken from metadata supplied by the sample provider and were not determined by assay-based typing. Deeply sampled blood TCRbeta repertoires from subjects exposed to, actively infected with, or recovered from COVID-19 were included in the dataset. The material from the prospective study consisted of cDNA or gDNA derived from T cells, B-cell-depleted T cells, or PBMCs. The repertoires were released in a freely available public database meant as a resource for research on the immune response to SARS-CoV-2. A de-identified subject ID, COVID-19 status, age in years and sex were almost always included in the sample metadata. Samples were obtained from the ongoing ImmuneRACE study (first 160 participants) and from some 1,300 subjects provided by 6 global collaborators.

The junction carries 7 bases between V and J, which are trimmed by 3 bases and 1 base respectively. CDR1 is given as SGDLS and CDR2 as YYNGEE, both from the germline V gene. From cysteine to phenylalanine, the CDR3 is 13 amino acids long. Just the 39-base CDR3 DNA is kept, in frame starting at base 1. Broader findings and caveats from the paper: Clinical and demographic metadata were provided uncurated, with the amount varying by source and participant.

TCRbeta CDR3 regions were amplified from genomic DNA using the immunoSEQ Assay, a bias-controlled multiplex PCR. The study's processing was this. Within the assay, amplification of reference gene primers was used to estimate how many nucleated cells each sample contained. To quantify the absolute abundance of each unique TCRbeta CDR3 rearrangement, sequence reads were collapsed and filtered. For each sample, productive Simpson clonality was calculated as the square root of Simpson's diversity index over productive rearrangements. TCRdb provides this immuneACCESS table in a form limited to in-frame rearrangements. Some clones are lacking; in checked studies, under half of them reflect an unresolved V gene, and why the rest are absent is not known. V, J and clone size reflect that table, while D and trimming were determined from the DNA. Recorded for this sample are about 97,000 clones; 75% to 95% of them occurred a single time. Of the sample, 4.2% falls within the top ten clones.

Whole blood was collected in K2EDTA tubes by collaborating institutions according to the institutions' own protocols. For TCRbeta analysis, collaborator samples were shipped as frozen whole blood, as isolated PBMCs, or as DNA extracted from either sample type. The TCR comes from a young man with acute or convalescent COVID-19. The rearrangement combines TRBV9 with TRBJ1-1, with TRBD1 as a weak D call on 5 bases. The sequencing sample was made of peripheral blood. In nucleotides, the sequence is TGTGCCAGCAGCGCGGGGGGGAACACTGAAGCTTTCTTT. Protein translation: CASSAGGNTEAFF.